The 25 T cell receptor beta chains given below trace back to one sample, sequenced in a study of blood T cell repertoires in COVID-19. The table came from immunoSEQ multiplex PCR; TCRdb's copy has only in-frame clones and leaves some out. This table has fewer than 300,000 clones, about four fifths appearing once. The sequencing sample was made of peripheral blood. These receptor sequences come from a woman aged 50 to 65 who had recovered from COVID-19.

In this sample, this clone turned up once. V is TRBV6-6 and J is TRBJ2-2; TRBD1 matches at 8 bases. CDR1 MNHNY and CDR2 SVGAGI come from the germline V gene (reference sequence). After removal of 5 bases from V and 6 bases from J, the junction contained 11 bases not matched to a gene. The CDR3 is 16 amino acids. This CDR3 reads CASSRQGYLIAGELFF. The CDR3 DNA follows: TGTGCCAGCAGTCGACAGGGGTATTTGATCGCCGGGGAGCTGTTTTTT.

This chain connects TRBV5-4 to TRBJ2-3; possible D gene TRBD2, 6 bases. Germline lookup yields CDR1 SGHNT and CDR2 YYREEE (reference sequence). CDR3 size: 14 residues. V was trimmed by 3 bases and J by 3 bases, leaving 11 bases between them. The CDR3 loop is CASSWGSGTDTQYF. The CDR3 DNA follows: TGTGCCAGCAGCTGGGGTAGCGGAACAGATACGCAGTATTTT. Supplemented by reference TRBV5-4 and TRBJ2-3, the full variable domain reads ETGVTQSPTHLIKTRGQQVTLRCSSQSGHNTVSWYQQALGQGPQFIFQYYREEENGRGNFPPRFSGLQFPNYSSELNVNALELDDSALYLCASSWGSGTDTQYFGPGTRLTVL.

The chain employs TRBV19 and TRBJ2-1; 12 bases line up with TRBD2. Germline V gene data show CDR1 as LNHDA and CDR2 as SQIVND (reference sequence). CDR3 length: 14 residues. V was pared by 4 bases and J by 9 bases, with 4 bases of the junction left unmatched. CDR3 DNA sequence: TGTGCCAGTAGTAAATCTAGCGGGGGGGGTGAGCAGTTCTTC. It codes for CASSKSSGGGEQFF.

The chain couples TRBV29-1 to TRBJ1-4; 9 positions agree with TRBD1. Germline V gene sequence: CDR1 SQVTM, CDR2 ANQGSEA. This CDR3 spans 13 amino acids. Germline trimming cut 6 bases from V and 4 bases from J; bases unmatched to any gene: 3. The CDR3 DNA reads as TGCAGCGTCCGACAGGGGGGTAATGAAAAACTGTTTTTT. Translation gives CSVRQGGNEKLFF. The full variable domain, completed using reference TRBV29-1 and TRBJ1-4, is SAVISQKPSRDICQRGTSLTIQCQVDSQVTMMFWYRQQPGQSLTLIATANQGSEATYESGFVIDKFPISRPNLTFSTLTVSNMSPEDSSIYLCSVRQGGNEKLFFGSGTQLSVL.

This clone was picked up many times. The V gene is TRBV7-3, the J gene TRBJ2-1; 8 bases line up with TRBD2. There are 15 residues in the CDR3. V lost 2 bases and J lost 7; bases outside the gene matches: 7. Per the germline V gene, CDR1 is SGHTA and CDR2 is FQGTGA. In DNA form, the CDR3 reads TGTGCCAGCAGCTTACTAAGCGGGGGAAAAAATGAGCAGTTCTTC. Residues: CASSLLSGGKNEQFF.

The chain has TRBV28 and TRBJ1-1; D remains unclear. The CDR3 extends over 14 amino acids. In germline, CDR1 is MDHEN, CDR2 SYDVKM. The V end was cut by 5 bases, the J end by 1 base, with 11 bases between. CDR3 nucleotide sequence: TGTGCCAGCAGTCGCCCGGGGAGGAACACTGAAGCTTTCTTT. Encoded protein: CASSRPGRNTEAFF.

This chain connects TRBV23-1 to TRBJ2-7, with 9 positions matching TRBD1. TRBV23-1 is an ORF for which the function is uncertain. The ends lost 5 bases at V and 1 base at J; junction bases unmatched: 6. The CDR3 has 15 amino acids. The CDR3 coding sequence is TGCGCCAGCAGTTCCGGGACAGGGTCATCCTACGAGCAGTACTTC. Translating gives CASSSGTGSSYEQYF.

V usage is TRBV19 and J usage is TRBJ1-2, with 8 bases matching TRBD1. The CDR3 spans 15 residues. CDR1 is LNHDA and CDR2 is SQIVND in the germline V gene (reference sequence). V shed 7 bases and J 5 bases; nucleotides not matched to a gene: 12. The CDR3 protein is CASNNFGQGAYGYTF. The CDR3 bases are TGTGCCAGTAACAATTTTGGACAGGGCGCTTATGGCTACACCTTC.

The chain is built from TRBV5-6 and TRBJ2-1; 11 bases map to TRBD2. The V gene end was trimmed by 2 bases and the J gene end by 7 bases; junction bases not matched to a gene: 5. This CDR3 is 15 amino acids long. The germline V gene encodes CDR1 SGHDT and CDR2 YYEEEE. This CDR3 reads CASSFSGRAVNEQFF. CDR3 coding DNA: TGTGCCAGCAGCTTTAGCGGGAGGGCCGTGAATGAGCAGTTCTTC.

This chain uses TRBV6-5 with TRBJ1-4; D is perhaps TRBD1 (5 bases). The V gene's germline CDR1 is MNHEY and CDR2 SVGAGI. The CDR3 sequence is 14 residues long. Between the trimmed V and J ends, which lost 7 bases and 0 bases, there was a span of 9 bases. The CDR3, as DNA: TGTGCCAGCACGAGCAGGGCAACTAATGAAAAACTGTTTTTT. Protein sequence: CASTSRATNEKLFF.

This clone has more than one count but fewer than ten. This CDR3 is CASSRQGINSPLHF. CDR3 bases: TGTGCCAGCAGTCGACAGGGAATAAATTCACCCCTCCACTTT. The chain combines TRBV6-5 with TRBJ1-6; TRBD1 aligns across 7 bases. V was pared by 5 bases and J by 7 bases, with 5 bases of the junction left unmatched. This CDR3 region has 14 residues. Germline V lookup: CDR1 MNHEY, CDR2 SVGAGI.

The chain combines TRBV6-5 with TRBJ1-4; D ambiguous. The V end was cut by 4 bases, the J end by 5 bases, with 17 bases between. The germline CDR1 and CDR2 sequences are MNHEY and SVGAGI. The CDR3 consists of 16 residues. The DNA for the CDR3 is TGTGCCAGCAGTTCCCTTCGAGGGAGGATGAATGAAAAACTGTTTTTT. Translation: CASSSLRGRMNEKLFF.

The chain is built from TRBV7-2 and TRBJ1-1; no definite D call. Germline assignment: CDR1 SGHTA and CDR2 FQGNSA. This CDR3 is built from 15 residues. Trimming left V 3 bases short and J 4 bases short, with 15 bases between. The CDR3 loop reads CASSFSGVWSTEAFF. In nucleotides, the CDR3 is TGTGCCAGCAGCTTTAGCGGGGTTTGGAGCACTGAAGCTTTCTTT.

The chain carries TRBV6-5 and TRBJ1-1; 9 bases match TRBD1. CDR1 is MNHEY and CDR2 is SVGAGI in the germline V gene. This CDR3 is built from 15 residues. Trimming took 4 bases from V and 4 from J; bases not matched to a gene: 7. The DNA for the CDR3 is TGTGCCAGCAGTTCGTACAGGGGGCTGGGCACTGAAGCTTTCTTT. This translates into CASSSYRGLGTEAFF.

This sequence joins TRBV19 and TRBJ2-5; 8 bases agree with TRBD2. Unmatched junction bases numbered 10, after V lost 3 bases and J lost 4 bases. Germline-derived CDR1 and CDR2 are LNHDA and SQIVND (reference sequence). The CDR3 totals 16 residues. CDR3 sequence (DNA): TGTGCCAGTAGTATCCCTTTTAGCGGGAATGGAGAGACCCAGTACTTC. Its translation: CASSIPFSGNGETQYF.

The CDR3 DNA sequence: TGTGCCAGCACTAGCGGGGGGTCAGATACGCAGTATTTT. This encodes CASTSGGSDTQYF. V usage is TRBV7-3 and J usage is TRBJ2-3, with 11 bases lining up with TRBD2. In germline, CDR1 is SGHTA, CDR2 FQGTGA. The CDR3 has 13 residues. J was trimmed by 4 bases and V by 7 bases; bases with no gene match: 1.

In its sample, this clone was seen once. The chain combines TRBV11-2 with TRBJ2-3; 11 bases align to TRBD2. Unmatched junction bases numbered 2, after V lost 0 bases and J lost 3 bases. This CDR3 has 16 residues. Germline loops: CDR1 SGHAT, CDR2 FQNNGV. The CDR3 spells CASSLELAGVTDTQYF. In DNA form, the CDR3 reads TGTGCCAGCAGCTTAGAACTAGCGGGAGTGACAGATACGCAGTATTTT.

CDR3 protein: CASSLGLVREGYNEQFF. The CDR3, as DNA: TGTGCCAGCAGCTTAGGATTGGTCCGGGAGGGGTACAATGAGCAGTTCTTC. The genes are TRBV7-3 and TRBJ2-1, with 8 bases that match TRBD2. This CDR3 comprises 17 residues. Germline loops: CDR1 SGHTA, CDR2 FQGTGA. V lost 2 bases, J lost 4 bases, and 10 bases stayed unmatched.

The V gene is TRBV27, the J gene TRBJ2-4; 8 nucleotides match TRBD1. V shed 5 bases and J 0 bases; nucleotides not matched to a gene: 15. The CDR3 extends over 19 amino acids. Per the germline V gene, CDR1 is MNHEY and CDR2 is SMNVEV (reference sequence). CDR3 amino acids: CASSPHFIGTGTAKNIQYF. CDR3 bases: TGTGCCAGCAGTCCTCATTTCATTGGGACAGGCACAGCCAAAAACATTCAGTACTTC.

The chain uses TRBV3-1 (or the pseudogene TRBV3-2) and TRBJ1-6, with a weak D call TRBD1 (5 bases). Germline CDR1 reads LGHDT; CDR2 reads YNNKEL (reference sequence). This CDR3 spans 14 amino acids. Trimming took off 1 base at V and 7 bases at J, with 8 bases between the two ends. DNA for the CDR3: TGTGCCAGCAGCCAAGTAGACAGAAATTCACCCCTCCACTTT. Its translation: CASSQVDRNSPLHF.

In this sample, this clone turned up a few times. This sequence joins TRBV27 and TRBJ2-1, with D unclear. V was pared by 5 bases and J by 0 bases, with 14 bases between. Per germline, CDR1 MNHEY and CDR2 SMNVEV (reference sequence). The CDR3 contains 16 residues. The CDR3 here is CASSSSQASSYNEQFF. CDR3 DNA sequence: TGTGCCAGCAGTAGTTCCCAGGCAAGCTCCTACAATGAGCAGTTCTTC.

This chain joins TRBV28 and TRBJ1-5; TRBD1 is a possible D gene (5 bases). CDR3 length: 18 residues. Trimming cost V 4 bases and J 1 base, with 20 bases left between them. Germline V gene data show CDR1 as MDHEN and CDR2 as SYDVKM. The CDR3 nucleotides are TGTGCCAGCAGTTCCCACTCCCAGGGAACCTTCAGCAATCAGCCCCAGCATTTT. It is translated as CASSSHSQGTFSNQPQHF.

V and J are TRBV28 and TRBJ1-3; tentatively, D is TRBD1 (6 bases). Trimming removed 1 base from V and 4 bases from J, with 14 bases in between. Germline CDR1 is MDHEN and CDR2 is SYDVKM. The CDR3 contains 16 residues. In DNA form, the CDR3 reads TGTGCCAGCAGTTTATATAGTTCGGGGACAGGAAACACCATATATTTT. Protein: CASSLYSSGTGNTIYF.

The chain combines TRBV19 with TRBJ1-1, with 7 positions matching TRBD1. This CDR3 contains 14 residues. CDR1 is LNHDA and CDR2 is SQIVND in the germline V gene (reference sequence). After removal of 5 bases from V and 1 base from J, the junction contained 4 bases not matched to a gene. The CDR3 reads CASSGYRGNTEAFF. CDR3 sequence (DNA): TGTGCCAGTAGTGGATACAGGGGGAACACTGAAGCTTTCTTT.

The chain couples TRBV29-1 to TRBJ1-3; 8 nucleotides align to TRBD1. The ends lost 6 bases at V and 4 bases at J; junction bases unmatched: 8. The CDR3 is 14 amino acids. Germline assignment: CDR1 SQVTM and CDR2 ANQGSEA. In nucleotides, the CDR3 is TGCAGCGTAGTCGACAGGGGTGCAGGAAACACCATATATTTT. This encodes CSVVDRGAGNTIYF.